What follows are 15 T cell receptor beta chains derived from one specimen sequenced in a study of cytomegalovirus exposure and HLA in healthy donors. Measured with immunoSEQ multiplex PCR; TCRdb has only the in-frame clones, and not every one. The table shows approximately 99,000 clones, with around 85% occurring only once. Sequenced material: PBMCs. The receptors were gathered from a woman younger than 35 in good health and CMV-seronegative.

This clone was recorded only once. The genes are TRBV18 and TRBJ2-1; the D is unclear. This CDR3 region has 13 residues. The V gene's germline CDR1 is KGHSH and CDR2 LQKENI. Trimming removed 0 bases at V and 8 bases at J, with 8 bases between. The CDR3 region is CASSPPNNDEQFF. The CDR3 region has the DNA TGTGCCAGCTCACCACCGAACAACGATGAGCAGTTCTTC.

The chain recombines TRBV2 with TRBJ1-2; D unresolved. The CDR3 sequence is 12 residues long. V shed 3 bases and J shed 5 bases, with 7 bases lying between them. Per the germline V gene, CDR1 is SNHLY and CDR2 is FYNNEI. As DNA, the CDR3 is TGTGCCAGCAGTGAGCCAGATTATGGCTACACCTTC. Translation gives CASSEPDYGYTF.

The chain is built from TRBV5-1 and TRBJ1-3; D is unresolved. The CDR3 totals 16 residues. Trimming left V 0 bases short and J 0 bases short, with 10 bases between. Germline CDR1 SGHRS, CDR2 YFSETQ. CDR3 protein: CASSLEWRNSGNTIYF. CDR3 DNA sequence: TGCGCCAGCAGCTTGGAGTGGAGGAACTCTGGAAACACCATATATTTT.

The sample holds a few counts of this clone. V gene TRBV10-3 combines with J gene TRBJ1-1; no firm D call. Trimming left V 4 bases short and J 4 bases short, with 25 bases between. The CDR3 spans 18 residues. Germline V gene data show CDR1 as ENHRY and CDR2 as SYGVKD. The CDR3 spells CAISGISLLNPRSTEAFF. The DNA for the CDR3 is TGTGCCATCAGTGGTATATCCCTCCTGAACCCGAGGAGCACTGAAGCTTTCTTT.

Notes on this clone: One end of the junction does not line up with germline, which may come from a read error. The chain carries TRBV5-6 and TRBJ1-6; D is perhaps TRBD1 (5 bases). The CDR3 consists of 14 residues. Germline V gene lookup returns CDR1 SGHDT and CDR2 YYEEEE. In DNA, the CDR3 is TGTGCCCGCAGCCTAGACAGCTCGGGTTCACCCCTCCACTTT. It translates to CARSLDSSGSPLHF.

CDR3 protein: CASSQTPQGEIREQYF. For the CDR3, the DNA is TGCGCCAGCAGTCAGACGCCACAGGGAGAAATTAGGGAGCAGTACTTC. This chain uses TRBV23-1 with TRBJ2-7; tentatively, D is TRBD1 (6 bases). TRBV23-1 is placed among ORFs of uncertain function. The CDR3 totals 16 residues. V lost 3 bases to trimming and J lost 7 bases, with 22 bases between them.

For the CDR3, the DNA is TGTGCCAGCTGTGCAGGGGGAGACACAGATACGCAGTATTTT. Translating gives CASCAGGDTDTQYF. The gene calls are TRBV9 and TRBJ2-3; 7 nucleotides match TRBD1. From germline, CDR1 is SGDLS and CDR2 YYNGEE. V lost 7 bases to trimming and J lost 2 bases; unmatched junction nucleotides: 7. This CDR3 has 14 amino acids.

V usage is TRBV5-1 and J usage is TRBJ1-2; 7 bases align to TRBD1. The CDR3 covers 16 residues. Germline V gives CDR1 SGHRS, CDR2 YFSETQ. J lost 8 bases, V lost 4 bases, and 17 bases had no gene match. As DNA, the CDR3 is TGCGCCAGCAGCGACACCACAGGGGTCCCAACTATAGGCTACACCTTC. This codes for CASSDTTGVPTIGYTF.

J is TRBJ1-6 and V is TRBV9, with D hard to call. Germline V lookup: CDR1 SGDLS, CDR2 YYNGEE. V was trimmed by 3 bases and J by 3 bases, leaving 13 bases between them. The CDR3 totals 16 residues. The CDR3 spells CASSERDGNYNSPLHF. The CDR3, as DNA: TGTGCCAGCAGCGAAAGAGACGGGAACTATAATTCACCCCTCCACTTT.

This rearrangement joins TRBV5-4 to TRBJ2-5, with TRBD2 matching over 16 bases. V lost 4 bases and J lost 5; bases outside the gene matches: 11. Per the germline V gene, CDR1 is SGHNT and CDR2 is YYREEE (reference sequence). The CDR3 is 18 residues long. CDR3 sequence (DNA): TGTGCCAGCAGCGGGCCCGGGACTAGCGGGGGGGCCCGGGAGACCCAGTACTTC. This codes for CASSGPGTSGGARETQYF.

The chain links TRBV5-4 to TRBJ1-2, with TRBD1 as a possible D gene (5 bases). The CDR3 covers 15 residues. The germline V gene has CDR1 SGHNT and CDR2 YYREEE (reference sequence). V was shortened by 0 bases and J by 6 bases, with 15 bases between the two germline ends. CDR3 in amino acids: CASSLASGGLNGYTF. CDR3 coding DNA: TGTGCCAGCAGCTTGGCCTCCGGGGGACTTAATGGCTACACCTTC.

V is TRBV5-5 and J is TRBJ1-2; 8 positions match TRBD1. Germline CDR1 and CDR2: SGHKS and YYEKEE (reference sequence). The CDR3 consists of 13 residues. With V trimmed by 4 bases and J by 4 bases, 3 bases remained unmatched. CDR3 DNA sequence: TGTGCCAGCAGCCCGACAGGGGTCTATGGCTACACCTTC. Encoded protein: CASSPTGVYGYTF.

V and J are TRBV25-1 and TRBJ1-4; 11 nucleotides agree with TRBD1. The CDR3 is 15 residues long. From germline, CDR1 is MGHDK and CDR2 SYGVNS. The V and J ends lost 4 bases and 8 bases, in that order; junction bases with no gene match: 6. This CDR3 reads CASSGRDRGDEKLFF. For the CDR3, the DNA is TGTGCCAGCAGTGGTAGGGACAGGGGGGACGAAAAACTGTTTTTT.

On this clone itself: One end of the junction fails to match germline, which may point to a read error. This rearrangement joins TRBV7-9 to TRBJ1-6; D uncertain. Germline V gene data show CDR1 as SEHNR and CDR2 as FQNEAQ (reference sequence). The CDR3 covers 14 residues. In DNA form, the CDR3 reads TGTGCCAGCAGCCTAGCTGCTTACGGGGCACCCCTCCACTTT. Translating gives CASSLAAYGAPLHF.

This chain joins TRBV6-6 and TRBJ1-1, with a possible D match to TRBD1 (6 bases). With 7 bases removed from V and 2 bases from J, the gap between germline ends came to 14 bases. Germline V gene lookup returns CDR1 MNHNY and CDR2 SVGAGI (reference sequence). This CDR3 comprises 14 residues. CDR3 region: CASIGQWDNTEAFF. The CDR3 DNA sequence: TGTGCCAGCATCGGACAGTGGGACAACACTGAAGCTTTCTTT.